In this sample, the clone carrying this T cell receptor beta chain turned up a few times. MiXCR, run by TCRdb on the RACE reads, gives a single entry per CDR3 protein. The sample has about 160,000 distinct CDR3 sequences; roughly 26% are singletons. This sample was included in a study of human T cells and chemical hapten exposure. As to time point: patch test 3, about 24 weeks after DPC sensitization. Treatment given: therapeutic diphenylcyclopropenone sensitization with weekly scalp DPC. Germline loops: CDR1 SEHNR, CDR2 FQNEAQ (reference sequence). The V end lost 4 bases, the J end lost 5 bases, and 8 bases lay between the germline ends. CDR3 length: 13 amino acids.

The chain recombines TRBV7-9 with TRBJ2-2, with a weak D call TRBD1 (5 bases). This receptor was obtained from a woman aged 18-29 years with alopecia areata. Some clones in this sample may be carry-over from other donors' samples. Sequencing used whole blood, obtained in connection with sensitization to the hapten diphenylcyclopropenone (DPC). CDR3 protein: CASSSGHTGELFF. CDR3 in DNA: TGTGCCAGCAGCTCCGGACATACCGGGGAGCTGTTTTTT.